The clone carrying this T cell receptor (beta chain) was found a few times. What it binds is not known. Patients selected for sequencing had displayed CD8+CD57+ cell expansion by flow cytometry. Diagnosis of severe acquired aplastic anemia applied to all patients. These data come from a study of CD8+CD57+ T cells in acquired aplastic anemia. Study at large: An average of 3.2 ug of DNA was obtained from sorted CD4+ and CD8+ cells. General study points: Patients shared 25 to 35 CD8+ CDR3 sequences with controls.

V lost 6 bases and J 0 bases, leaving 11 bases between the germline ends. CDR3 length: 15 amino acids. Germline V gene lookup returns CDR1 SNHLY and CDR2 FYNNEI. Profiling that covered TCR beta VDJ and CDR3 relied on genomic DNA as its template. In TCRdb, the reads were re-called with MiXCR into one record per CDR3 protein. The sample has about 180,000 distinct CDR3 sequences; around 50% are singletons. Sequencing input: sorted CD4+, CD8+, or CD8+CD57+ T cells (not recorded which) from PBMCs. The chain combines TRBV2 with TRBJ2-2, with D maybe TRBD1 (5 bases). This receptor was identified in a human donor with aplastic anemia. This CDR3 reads CASRFWTTNTGELFF. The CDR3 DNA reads TGTGCCAGCAGGTTTTGGACAACGAACACCGGGGAGCTGTTTTTT.